This T cell receptor beta chain came from a study of shared clonotypes between healthy human individuals (dated by TCRdb to the early 2020s). Some background on the complete study: The cohort included three men and a couple of women between 18 and 49 years of age. For each donor, CD4 naive and CD4 memory were each given three plates, CD8 naive was given two plates, and CD8 memory was given one plate. To estimate repertoire size and how much clonotypes are shared between individuals, the study performed deep sequencing of blood TCR repertoires from roughly five healthy adults. Different laboratories and diverse techniques were used to prepare libraries and sequence TCR repertoires, to increase sequencing depth and limit assay-specific biases. Per donor, leukapheresis produced somewhere between about 0.94 and 9 billion PBMCs.

Between the V and J ends, shortened by 3 bases and 2 bases respectively, the junction contains 10 bases. Including cysteine and phenylalanine, the CDR3 has 15 amino acids. CDR3 DNA only is kept here, 45 bases in frame from base 1. CDR1 and CDR2, per the germline V gene (reference sequence), are PRHDT and FYEKMQ. TCR CDR3 regions were amplified from genomic DNA by multiplex PCR using the deep immunoSEQ assay. Extracted genomic DNA from each cell subset was distributed evenly across all wells of several immunoSEQ 96-well plates, and each plate was treated as a replicate. For sorted subsets, each replicate PCR was loaded with 200 ng genomic DNA, equivalent to roughly 30,000 T cell genomes. The purified libraries were quantified using a Qubit 3.0 fluorometer, sized with a Bioanalyzer 2100, and then quantified again using the KAPA Library Quantification kit. Every immunoSEQ 96-well plate was sequenced on a separate single-read 150-cycle Illumina NextSeq 550 flow cell. Processing in the source paper ran as follows. The immunoSEQ output contained only junctional sequences without quality scores, so filtering could not match that applied to full-length reads. Sequences were annotated with PyIR, a Python wrapper for IgBLAST v1.9, using IMGT germline references to assign V/J genes and CDR3. Reads were removed for weak V/J assignments (E-value above 1e-6), missing CDR3, stop codons, out-of-frame junctions, or ambiguous translated residues. V3J clonotypes were defined as sequences sharing the same inferred V gene, J gene, and CDR3 amino acid sequence. Percentage overlap between repertoires was calculated by dividing the number of shared unique clonotypes by the size of the smaller repertoire. Richness of each repertoire was evaluated using RTK rarefaction, the Chao1 estimator, and Recon v2.1 estimates of unobserved clonotypes. OLGA was used to compute generation probabilities for all TCRbeta clonotypes that the gDNA method yielded from a handful of donors. The table comes from immuneACCESS by way of TCRdb, which keeps in-frame sequences with V and J called. Part of the clones is missing from these tables; in studies checked, under half for an unresolved V gene and the rest for unknown reasons. V and J calls and clone size are given by that table; D and trimming were obtained from the DNA. The sample includes about 2.4 million clones, with 90% to 95% observed a single time. The ten largest clones take up about 0.13% of the sample.

This clone was observed a single time. The specificity of this receptor is unknown. Per-base qualities were not stored, and no clone one base away is much larger. The donors were healthy, HIV-negative adults with no recently reported acute infections or vaccinations. Every donor was a Caucasian adult living in Nashville, Tennessee, USA. CD4+ T cells were enriched by magnetic negative selection; naive cells were then positively selected on CD45RA, and the negative fraction formed the memory subset. After blood collection by leukapheresis, PBMCs were isolated using Ficoll-Histopaque density gradient centrifugation and then cryopreserved in the vapor phase of liquid nitrogen. Analytical flow cytometry was used to check the purity and quantity of each magnetically sorted T cell population. From each sorted fraction, genomic DNA was isolated and quantified by UV absorbance on a Nanodrop 2000c. What the work shows at the level of the full study, not this receptor alone: Because the study included a small number of donors, the genetic and exposure-history diversity represented was limited. Across a handful of donors, approximately 5% of naive CD4, more than 3% of naive CD8, 2.3% of memory CD4, and roughly 0.41% of memory CD8 clonotypes were shared. Compared with non-shared clonotypes, clonotypes shared by all four sorted-subset donors had higher generation probabilities. Sampling was restricted to blood, and TCR repertoires in tissues likely differ from the TCR repertoires found in blood. Estimated clonotype richness was generally larger for naive than for memory subsets. Pairwise subsampling indicated that sequencing depth was expected to affect the degree of clonotype sharing among donors. Even with the large sequencing depth, rarefaction of the sorted-subset datasets indicated that sequencing was incomplete.

The sequence was obtained from a man between 18 and 35 years old in good health. Sequencing input: naive CD4+ T cells sorted from blood. Per the publication, the cell subset or site label means: CD45RA+ positively selected. The chain is made from TRBV13 and TRBJ2-2, with the D call perhaps TRBD1 or TRBD2, each one matching 6 bases. The DNA sequence follows: TGTGCCAGCAGCTTGGCCGGGGGCAACACCGGGGAGCTGTTTTTT. Its protein reads: CASSLAGGNTGELFF.